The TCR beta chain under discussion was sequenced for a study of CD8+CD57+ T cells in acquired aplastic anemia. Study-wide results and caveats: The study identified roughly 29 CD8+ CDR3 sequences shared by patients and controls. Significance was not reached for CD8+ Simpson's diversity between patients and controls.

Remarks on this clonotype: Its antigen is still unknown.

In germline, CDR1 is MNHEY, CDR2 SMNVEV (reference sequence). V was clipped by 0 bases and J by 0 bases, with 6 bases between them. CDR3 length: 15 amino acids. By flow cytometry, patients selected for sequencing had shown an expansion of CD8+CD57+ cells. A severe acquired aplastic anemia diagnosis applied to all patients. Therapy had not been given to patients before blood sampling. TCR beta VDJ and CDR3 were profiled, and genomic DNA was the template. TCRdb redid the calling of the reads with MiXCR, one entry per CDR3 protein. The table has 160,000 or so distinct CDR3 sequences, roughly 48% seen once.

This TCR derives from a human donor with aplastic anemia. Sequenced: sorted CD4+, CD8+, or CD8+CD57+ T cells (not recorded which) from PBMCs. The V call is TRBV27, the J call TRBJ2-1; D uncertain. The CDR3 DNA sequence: TGTGCCAGCAGTTTATCGGTCTCCTCCTACAATGAGCAGTTCTTC. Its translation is CASSLSVSSYNEQFF.